These 15 T cell receptor beta chains were all obtained from the same sample, sequenced in a study of fetal regulatory T cell absence and autoimmunity. The method was immunoSEQ multiplex PCR; TCRdb's version includes in-frame clones alone and lacks a portion of them. The sample lists 95,000 to 100,000 clones, 60% to 80% occurring once. Material for sequencing was pancreas tissue. Receptor source: a male donor with IPEX syndrome.

This chain joins TRBV13 and TRBJ2-7; a possible D gene is TRBD1 (6 bases). Germline assignment: CDR1 PRHDT and CDR2 FYEKMQ (reference sequence). This CDR3 spans 14 amino acids. V lost 3 bases to trimming and J lost 3 bases, with 12 bases between them. The CDR3 nucleotides read TGTGCCAGCAGCTTTAGGGGGACCTTCTACGAGCAGTACTTC. Residues: CASSFRGTFYEQYF. The whole variable domain, remainder taken from reference TRBV13 and TRBJ2-7, is AAGVIQSPRHLIKEKRETATLKCYPIPRHDTVYWYQQGPGQDPQFLISFYEKMQSDKGSIPDRFSAQQFSDYHSELNMSSLELGDSALYFCASSFRGTFYEQYFGPGTRLTVT.

The V and J genes are TRBV29-1 and TRBJ2-3; 8 bases agree with TRBD2. Losses at the gene ends were 6 bases for V and 2 bases for J; bases not matched to a gene: 4. CDR1 and CDR2 (germline): SQVTM, ANQGSEA. The CDR3 runs 13 residues. The CDR3 DNA follows: TGCAGCGTCCTAGCGGGTTTCACAGATACGCAGTATTTT. Translation: CSVLAGFTDTQYF.

This sequence joins TRBV7-8 and TRBJ2-7, with D perhaps matching TRBD2 (5 bases). The CDR3 is 14 amino acids. Deletions cut 2 bases from V and 6 bases from J, with 14 bases between. CDR1 and CDR2 from the germline V gene are SGHVS and FQNEAQ. CDR3 region: CASSLWPKGVEQYF. In DNA, the CDR3 is TGTGCCAGCAGCTTATGGCCCAAGGGAGTCGAGCAGTACTTC.

This clone was seen a handful of times. The chain joins TRBV29-1 to TRBJ1-2; TRBD1 matches 7 bases. Germline CDR1 reads SQVTM; CDR2 reads ANQGSEA. V was clipped by 6 bases and J by 7 bases; unmatched bases: 8. The CDR3 is 12 residues long. The CDR3 loop is CSVPSYRGGYTF. In DNA form, the CDR3 reads TGCAGCGTCCCTTCCTACAGGGGTGGCTACACCTTC.

The chain uses TRBV15 and TRBJ2-3; TRBD2 aligns across 9 bases. The CDR3 runs 15 residues. In germline, CDR1 is LNHNV, CDR2 YYDKDF (reference sequence). J gave up 3 bases and V 7 bases, and 8 bases lay outside the gene matches. In DNA, the CDR3 is TGTGCCACCATGTCGAGTAGCGGGAGAACAGATACGCAGTATTTT. As protein: CATMSSSGRTDTQYF.

The chain recombines TRBV5-8 with TRBJ1-5; a possible D gene is TRBD1 (6 bases). The CDR3 runs 17 residues. The ends were cut back, 4 bases at V and 3 bases at J, with 20 bases in the middle. From germline, CDR1 is SGHTS and CDR2 YDEGEE. Written as DNA, the CDR3 is TGTGCCAGCAGCCCCGGGGGGCGGGCGTTGTACAATCAGCCCCAGCATTTT. Protein: CASSPGGRALYNQPQHF.

The chain employs TRBV4-3 and TRBJ1-1; D uncertain. V lost 5 bases and J 0 bases, leaving 13 bases between the germline ends. The CDR3 consists of 15 residues. CDR1 and CDR2 (germline): LGHNA, YSLEER. The CDR3 protein is CASSSRGVVNTEAFF. CDR3 nucleotides: TGCGCCAGCAGCTCCCGGGGAGTCGTGAACACTGAAGCTTTCTTT.

This chain uses TRBV19 with TRBJ2-3; unclear D gene. The CDR3 contains 11 residues. Trimming pared 7 bases from V and 5 bases from J, leaving 7 bases between. The germline CDR1 and CDR2 sequences are LNHDA and SQIVND (reference sequence). The CDR3 region is CASTDLDTQYF. The CDR3 nucleotides read TGTGCCAGTACAGACTTAGATACGCAGTATTTT.

This clone was seen repeatedly, ten times or more. The chain is built from TRBV11-3 and TRBJ1-2; D unresolved. Germline V gene data show CDR1 as SGHNT and CDR2 as YENEEA. V lost 0 bases to trimming and J lost 4 bases, with 6 bases between them. CDR3 length: 13 amino acids. The CDR3 reads CASSLDVGYGYTF. The CDR3 DNA reads as TGTGCCAGCAGCTTAGATGTTGGCTATGGCTACACCTTC.

This sequence joins TRBV7-6 and TRBJ2-7; TRBD2 matches at 10 bases. V lost 4 bases to trimming and J lost 1 base; unmatched junction nucleotides: 10. The CDR3 contains 17 residues. The germline V gene has CDR1 SGHVS and CDR2 FNYEAQ. Written as DNA, the CDR3 is TGTGCCAGCAGCTACCTGACCGCTAGCGGGAGTTCCTACGAGCAGTACTTC. This translates into CASSYLTASGSSYEQYF.

This clone has more than one count but fewer than ten. The chain has TRBV11-2 and TRBJ1-4; D remains ambiguous. Per the germline V gene, CDR1 is SGHAT and CDR2 is FQNNGV. This CDR3 contains 12 residues. Trimming took off 5 bases at V and 5 bases at J, with 6 bases between the two ends. CDR3 bases: TGTGCCAGCAGCGGTGACAATGAAAAACTGTTTTTT. Residues: CASSGDNEKLFF.

The rearrangement uses TRBV11-2 and TRBJ1-2; D uncertain. V was shortened by 5 bases and J by 6 bases, with 19 bases between the two germline ends. The CDR3 is made up of 15 amino acids. Looked up from germline, CDR1 is SGHAT and CDR2 is FQNNGV. For the CDR3, the DNA is TGTGCCAGCAGCCGTGGAGGAGTCCTCAGGCATGGCTACACCTTC. The encoded protein is CASSRGGVLRHGYTF. The full variable domain, completed using reference TRBV11-2 and TRBJ1-2, is EAGVAQSPRYKIIEKRQSVAFWCNPISGHATLYWYQQILGQGPKLLIQFQNNGVVDDSQLPKDRFSAERLKGVDSTLKIQPAKLEDSAVYLCASSRGGVLRHGYTFGSGTRLTVV.

The chain couples TRBV27 to TRBJ2-1; D not resolved. The CDR3 is 12 amino acids. The germline V gene has CDR1 MNHEY and CDR2 SMNVEV (reference sequence). The V end lost 4 bases, the J end lost 2 bases, and 3 bases lay between the germline ends. The CDR3 sequence is CASSSTYNEQFF. The CDR3, as DNA: TGTGCCAGCAGTTCCACCTACAATGAGCAGTTCTTC.

This chain links TRBV12-5 with TRBJ2-4; TRBD2 matches 13 bases. V lost 6 bases and J lost 8; bases outside the gene matches: 7. Germline CDR1 and CDR2: LGHNT and FRNRAP. The CDR3 spans 15 residues. The CDR3: CASGGLAGAGDIQYF. The CDR3, as DNA: TGTGCTAGTGGCGGACTAGCGGGGGCCGGGGACATTCAGTACTTC.

The chain links TRBV7-6 to TRBJ2-3, with 11 bases matching TRBD2. Germline V CDR1 and CDR2: SGHVS, FNYEAQ. V lost 4 bases to trimming and J lost 4 bases; unmatched junction nucleotides: 10. This CDR3 has 17 residues. The CDR3 protein is CASSSRGLAGSSDTQYF. The CDR3 nucleotides read TGTGCCAGCAGCTCACGAGGACTAGCGGGCTCCTCAGATACGCAGTATTTT.